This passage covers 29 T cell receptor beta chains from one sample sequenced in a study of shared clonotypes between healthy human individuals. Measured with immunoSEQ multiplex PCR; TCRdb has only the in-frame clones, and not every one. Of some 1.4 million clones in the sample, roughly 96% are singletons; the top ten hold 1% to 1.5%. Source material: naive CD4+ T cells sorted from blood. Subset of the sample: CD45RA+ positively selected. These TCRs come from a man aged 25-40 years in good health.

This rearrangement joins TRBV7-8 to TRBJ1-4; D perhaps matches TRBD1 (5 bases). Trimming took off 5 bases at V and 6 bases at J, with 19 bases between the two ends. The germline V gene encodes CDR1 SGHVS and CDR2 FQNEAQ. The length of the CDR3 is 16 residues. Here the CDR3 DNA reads TGTGCCAGCAGCCCTAGAGTTGACAGTCCTCATGAAAAACTGTTTTTT. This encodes CASSPRVDSPHEKLFF.

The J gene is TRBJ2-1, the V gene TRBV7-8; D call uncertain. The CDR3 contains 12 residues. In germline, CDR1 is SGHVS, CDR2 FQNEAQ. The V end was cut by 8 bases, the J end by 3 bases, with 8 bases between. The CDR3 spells CASSLSYNEQFF. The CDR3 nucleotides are TGTGCCAGCTCTCTGAGCTACAATGAGCAGTTCTTC.

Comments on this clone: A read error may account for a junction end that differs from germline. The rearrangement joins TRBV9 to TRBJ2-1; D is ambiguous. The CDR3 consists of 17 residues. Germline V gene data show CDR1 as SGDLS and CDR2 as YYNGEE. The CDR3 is CASSVSLDQSSYNAQFF. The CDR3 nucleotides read TGTGCCAGCAGCGTAAGTTTGGACCAGAGCTCCTACAATGCGCAGTTCTTC.

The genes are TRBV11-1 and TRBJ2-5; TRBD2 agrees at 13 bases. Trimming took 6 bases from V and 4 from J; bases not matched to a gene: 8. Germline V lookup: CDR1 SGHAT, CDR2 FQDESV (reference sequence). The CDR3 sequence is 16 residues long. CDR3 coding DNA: TGTGCCAGCAGAGACACTAGCGGGAGGGCCCTAGAGACCCAGTACTTC. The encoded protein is CASRDTSGRALETQYF.

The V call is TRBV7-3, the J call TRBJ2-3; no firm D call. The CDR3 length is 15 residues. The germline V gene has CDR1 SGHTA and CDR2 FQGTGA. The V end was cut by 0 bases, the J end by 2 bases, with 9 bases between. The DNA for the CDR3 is TGTGCCAGCAGCTTAACGGGAACTTTCACAGATACGCAGTATTTT. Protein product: CASSLTGTFTDTQYF.

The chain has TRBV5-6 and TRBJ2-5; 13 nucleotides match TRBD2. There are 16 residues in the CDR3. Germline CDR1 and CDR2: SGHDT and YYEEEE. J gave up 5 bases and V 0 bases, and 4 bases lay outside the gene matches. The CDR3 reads CASSLAGLAGVETQYF. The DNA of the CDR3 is TGTGCCAGCAGCTTGGCCGGACTAGCGGGAGTGGAGACCCAGTACTTC.

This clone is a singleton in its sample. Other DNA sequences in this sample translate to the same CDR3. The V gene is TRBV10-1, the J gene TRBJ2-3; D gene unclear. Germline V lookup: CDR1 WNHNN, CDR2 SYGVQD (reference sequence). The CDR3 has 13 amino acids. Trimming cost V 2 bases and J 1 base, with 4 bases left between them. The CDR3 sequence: CASSEQGTDTQYF. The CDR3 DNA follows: TGCGCCAGCAGTGAGCAAGGCACAGATACGCAGTATTTT.

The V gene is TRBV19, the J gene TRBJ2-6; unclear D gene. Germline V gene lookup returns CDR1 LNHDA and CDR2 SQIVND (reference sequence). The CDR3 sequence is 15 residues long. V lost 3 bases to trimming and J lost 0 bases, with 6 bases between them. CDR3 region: CASSISYSGANVLTF. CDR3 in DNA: TGTGCCAGTAGTATCTCTTACTCTGGGGCCAACGTCCTGACTTTC.

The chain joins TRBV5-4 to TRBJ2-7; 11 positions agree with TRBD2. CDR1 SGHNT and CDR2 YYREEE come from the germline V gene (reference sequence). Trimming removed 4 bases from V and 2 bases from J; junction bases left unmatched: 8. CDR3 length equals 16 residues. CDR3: CASSLEFSGRAYEQYF. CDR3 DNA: TGTGCCAGCAGCCTGGAATTTAGCGGGAGGGCCTACGAGCAGTACTTC.

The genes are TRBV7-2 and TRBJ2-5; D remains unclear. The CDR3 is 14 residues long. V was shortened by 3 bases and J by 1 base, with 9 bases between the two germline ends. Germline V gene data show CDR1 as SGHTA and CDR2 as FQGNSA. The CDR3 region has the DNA TGTGCCAGCAGCTTTTCACGGATCCAAGAGACCCAGTACTTC. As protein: CASSFSRIQETQYF.

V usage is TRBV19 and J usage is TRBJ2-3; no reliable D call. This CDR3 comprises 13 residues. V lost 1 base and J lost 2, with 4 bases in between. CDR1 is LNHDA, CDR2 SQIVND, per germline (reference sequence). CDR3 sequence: CASSIAVTDTQYF. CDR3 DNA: TGTGCCAGTAGTATAGCCGTCACAGATACGCAGTATTTT.

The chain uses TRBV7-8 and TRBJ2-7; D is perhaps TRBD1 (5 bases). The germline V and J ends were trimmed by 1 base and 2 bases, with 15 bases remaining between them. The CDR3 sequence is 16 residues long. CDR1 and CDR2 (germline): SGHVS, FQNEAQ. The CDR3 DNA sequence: TGTGCCAGCAGCTTAGGCAGGGCCCTTGCCGCCTACGAGCAGTACTTC. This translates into CASSLGRALAAYEQYF.

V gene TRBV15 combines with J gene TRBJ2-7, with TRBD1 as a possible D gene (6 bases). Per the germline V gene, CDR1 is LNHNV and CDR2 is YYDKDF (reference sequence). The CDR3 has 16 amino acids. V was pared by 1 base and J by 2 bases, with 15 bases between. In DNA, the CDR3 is TGTGCCACCAGCAGAGGGGTTCGGGACATGACCTACGAGCAGTACTTC. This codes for CATSRGVRDMTYEQYF.

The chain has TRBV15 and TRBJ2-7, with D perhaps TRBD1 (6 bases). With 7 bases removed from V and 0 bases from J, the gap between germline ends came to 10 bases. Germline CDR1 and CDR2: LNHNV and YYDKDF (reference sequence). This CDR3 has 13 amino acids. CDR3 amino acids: CATNRDNSYEQYF. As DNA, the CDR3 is TGTGCCACCAACCGGGACAACTCCTACGAGCAGTACTTC.

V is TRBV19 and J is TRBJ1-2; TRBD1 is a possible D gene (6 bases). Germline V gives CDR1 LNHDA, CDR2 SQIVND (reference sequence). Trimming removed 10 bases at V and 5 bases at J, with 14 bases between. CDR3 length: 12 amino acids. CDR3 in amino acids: CATTQGRYGYTF. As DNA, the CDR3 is TGTGCCACCACACAGGGTAGATATGGCTACACCTTC.

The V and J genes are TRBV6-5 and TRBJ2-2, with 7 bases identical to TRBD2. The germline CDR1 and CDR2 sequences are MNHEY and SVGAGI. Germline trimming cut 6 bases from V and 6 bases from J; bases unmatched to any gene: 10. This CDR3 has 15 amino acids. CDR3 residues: CASRAGARTAGELFF. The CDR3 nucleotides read TGTGCCAGCAGGGCGGGAGCCCGAACGGCCGGGGAGCTGTTTTTT.

The CDR3 spells CASRGRGPSGWSEKLFF. In DNA form, the CDR3 reads TGTGCCAGCAGGGGCAGGGGGCCGTCCGGGTGGTCTGAAAAACTGTTTTTT. V is TRBV2 and J is TRBJ1-4, with 8 bases matching TRBD1. The CDR3 is 17 amino acids. Germline V gene lookup returns CDR1 SNHLY and CDR2 FYNNEI. V was pared by 6 bases and J by 7 bases, with 16 bases of the junction left unmatched.

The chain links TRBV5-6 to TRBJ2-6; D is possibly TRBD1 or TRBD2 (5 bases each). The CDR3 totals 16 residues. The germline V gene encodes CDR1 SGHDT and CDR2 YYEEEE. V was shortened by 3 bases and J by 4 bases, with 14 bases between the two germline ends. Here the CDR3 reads CASSSSGTSGANVLTF. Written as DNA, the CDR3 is TGTGCCAGCAGCTCGTCAGGGACCTCCGGGGCCAACGTCCTGACTTTC.

The CDR3 loop is CASSLAGPGEQFF. The CDR3 region has the DNA TGTGCCAGCAGTTTAGCGGGCCCCGGTGAGCAGTTCTTC. The rearrangement links TRBV28 to TRBJ2-1, with a weak D call TRBD2 (5 bases). CDR1 is MDHEN, CDR2 SYDVKM, per germline. The V and J ends lost 2 bases and 9 bases respectively, with 11 bases between them. The CDR3 covers 13 residues.

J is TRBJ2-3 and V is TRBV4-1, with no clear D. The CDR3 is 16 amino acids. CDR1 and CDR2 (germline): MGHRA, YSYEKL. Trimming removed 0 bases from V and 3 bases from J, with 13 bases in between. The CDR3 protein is CASSQEKVSVTDTQYF. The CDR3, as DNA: TGCGCCAGCAGCCAAGAGAAGGTATCTGTGACAGATACGCAGTATTTT.

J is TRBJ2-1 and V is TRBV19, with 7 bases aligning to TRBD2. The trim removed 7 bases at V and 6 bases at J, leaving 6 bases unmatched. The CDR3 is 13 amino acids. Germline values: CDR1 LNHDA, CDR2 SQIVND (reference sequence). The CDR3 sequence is CASNMGGSNEQFF. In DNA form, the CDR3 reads TGTGCCAGTAACATGGGGGGGTCCAATGAGCAGTTCTTC.

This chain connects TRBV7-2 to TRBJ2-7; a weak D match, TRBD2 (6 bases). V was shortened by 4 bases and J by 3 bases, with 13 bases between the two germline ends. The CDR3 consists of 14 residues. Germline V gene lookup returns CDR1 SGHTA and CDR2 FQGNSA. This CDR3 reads CASSSGTYVYEQYF. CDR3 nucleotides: TGTGCCAGCAGCTCCGGGACTTATGTCTACGAGCAGTACTTC.

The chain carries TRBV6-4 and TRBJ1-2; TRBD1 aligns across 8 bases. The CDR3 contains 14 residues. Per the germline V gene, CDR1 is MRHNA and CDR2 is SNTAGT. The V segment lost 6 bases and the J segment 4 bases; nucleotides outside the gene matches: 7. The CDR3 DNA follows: TGTGCCAGCAGCCGGACAGGGAGTACCTATGGCTACACCTTC. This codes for CASSRTGSTYGYTF.

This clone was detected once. CDR3: CASNQGGDYNEQFF. DNA of the CDR3: TGTGCCAGCAACCAAGGGGGGGACTACAATGAGCAGTTCTTC. The chain employs TRBV2 and TRBJ2-1; D possibly corresponds to TRBD2 (7 bases). The germline V and J ends were trimmed by 7 bases and 3 bases, with 13 bases remaining between them. CDR3 length equals 14 residues. Germline loops: CDR1 SNHLY, CDR2 FYNNEI.

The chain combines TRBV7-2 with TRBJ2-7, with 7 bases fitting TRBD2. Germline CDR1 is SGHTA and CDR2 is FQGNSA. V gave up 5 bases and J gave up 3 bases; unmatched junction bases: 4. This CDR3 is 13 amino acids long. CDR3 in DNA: TGTGCCAGCAGCCGCTGGACTAGCTACGAGCAGTACTTC. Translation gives CASSRWTSYEQYF.

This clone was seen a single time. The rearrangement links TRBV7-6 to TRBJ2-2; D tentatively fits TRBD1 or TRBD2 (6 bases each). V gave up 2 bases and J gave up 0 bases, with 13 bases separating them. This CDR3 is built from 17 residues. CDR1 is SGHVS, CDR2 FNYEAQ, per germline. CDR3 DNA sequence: TGTGCCAGCAGCTTAAGGGGGGCATTCGCGAACACCGGGGAGCTGTTTTTT. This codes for CASSLRGAFANTGELFF. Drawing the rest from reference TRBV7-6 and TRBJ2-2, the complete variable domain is GAGVSQSPRYKVTKRGQDVALRCDPISGHVSLYWYRQALGQGPEFLTYFNYEAQQDKSGLPNDRFSAERPEGSISTLTIQRTEQRDSAMYRCASSLRGAFANTGELFFGEGSRLTVL.

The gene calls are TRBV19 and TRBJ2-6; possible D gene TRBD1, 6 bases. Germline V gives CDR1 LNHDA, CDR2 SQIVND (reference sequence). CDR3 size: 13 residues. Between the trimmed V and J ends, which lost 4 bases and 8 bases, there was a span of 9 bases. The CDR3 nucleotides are TGTGCCAGTAGTAACAGGGATACCAACGTCCTGACTTTC. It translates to CASSNRDTNVLTF.

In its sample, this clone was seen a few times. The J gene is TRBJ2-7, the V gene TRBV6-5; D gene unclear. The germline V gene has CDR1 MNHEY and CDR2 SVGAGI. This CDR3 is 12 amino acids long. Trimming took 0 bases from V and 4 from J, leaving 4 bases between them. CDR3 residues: CASSYSWYEQYF. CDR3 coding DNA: TGTGCCAGCAGTTACTCGTGGTACGAGCAGTACTTC.

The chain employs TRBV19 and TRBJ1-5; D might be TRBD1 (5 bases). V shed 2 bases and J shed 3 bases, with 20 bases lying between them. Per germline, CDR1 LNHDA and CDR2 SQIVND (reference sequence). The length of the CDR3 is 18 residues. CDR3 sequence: CASSITGPVRQSNQPQHF. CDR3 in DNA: TGTGCCAGTAGTATAACGGGCCCTGTCAGACAGTCCAATCAGCCCCAGCATTTT.